The rows below give T cell receptor beta chains drawn from one sample of a study of blood T cell dynamics during melanoma immunotherapy. Data came from immunoSEQ multiplex PCR; TCRdb stores just in-frame clones and leaves some out. The sample carries under 7,000 clones, over 90% recorded once. The sequences come from cell-free DNA from blood, collected from a patient treated with checkpoint blockade. Receptor source: a human donor with melanoma. CDR3s include the opening cysteine and the closing phenylalanine or tryptophan. Fields, in order: J gene, V gene, D gene, clone size, CDR3 DNA, CDR3 protein. D genes are given only for firm matches. Only some rows state a clone size, as once, few, many or a class for expanded clones.

TRBJ2-1 | TRBV28 | . | . | TGTGCCAGCAGTTTTGTCAGCACAAATGAGCAGTTCTTC | CASSFVSTNEQFF
TRBJ2-7 | TRBV7-9 | . | . | TGTGCCAGCAGCCCCCCGGGATCCCCCTACGAGCAGTACTTC | CASSPPGSPYEQYF
TRBJ1-5 | TRBV6-1 | . | . | TGTGCCAGCAGTGAAGTGTGGGGAAGCAATCAGCCCCAGCATTTT | CASSEVWGSNQPQHF
TRBJ1-2 | TRBV5-1 | . | . | TGCGCCAGCAGCTTGGCGGTCGGGGGGAACTATGGCTACACCTTC | CASSLAVGGNYGYTF
TRBJ1-1 | TRBV6-1 | . | . | TGTGCCAGCAGTGGGTCGTTGGGCACTGAAGCTTTCTTT | CASSGSLGTEAFF
TRBJ1-3 | TRBV5-1 | . | . | TGCGCCAGCAGCTTAGACGGAGGAAACACCATATATTTT | CASSLDGGNTIYF
TRBJ2-5 | TRBV19 | TRBD2 | . | TGTGCCAGTAGTGTACTAGCGGGGGGTTCTAAAGAGACCCAGTACTTC | CASSVLAGGSKETQYF
TRBJ2-2 | TRBV15 | TRBD1 | . | TGTGCCACCAGCAAGGACAGGGAAGTCGGGGAGCTGTTTTTT | CATSKDREVGELFF
TRBJ1-3 | TRBV10-1 | . | . | TGCGCCAGCACTGGACCCGCGAGGGACGGTTCCTCTGGAAACACCATATATTTT | CASTGPARDGSSGNTIYF
TRBJ1-5 | TRBV18 | TRBD1 | . | TGTGCCAGCTCACCCGCGGCAGGGGGACTTAGCAATCAGCCCCAGCATTTT | CASSPAAGGLSNQPQHF
TRBJ2-7 | TRBV4-1 | . | . | TGCGCCAGCAGCCAAGGGCCCACCAACTACGAGCAGTACTTC | CASSQGPTNYEQYF
TRBJ2-1 | TRBV7-3 | . | . | TGTGCCAGCAGCTTAACGTTAGGGGAACGCGTTGAGCAGTTCTTC | CASSLTLGERVEQFF
TRBJ2-7 | TRBV30 | TRBD2 | . | TGTGCCTGGGACAGAATACGGACTAGCGGGAGAACGTCGAGTGAGCAGTACTTC | CAWDRIRTSGRTSSEQYF
TRBJ2-3 | TRBV28 | TRBD2 | . | TGTGCCAGCAGTTTATCCCGACTAGCGGGAGGGGCAGATACGCAGTATTTT | CASSLSRLAGGADTQYF
TRBJ2-7 | TRBV5-4 | TRBD1 | . | TGTGCCAGCAGCGGGACAGGTACCGAGCAGTACTTC | CASSGTGTEQYF
TRBJ2-7 | TRBV14 | . | . | TGTGCCAGCAGCCGAGTACGGAGCTCCTACGAGCAGTACTTC | CASSRVRSSYEQYF
TRBJ2-7 | TRBV6-5 | . | . | TGTGCCAGCTTGGGGTCGGCCTTGGAGCAGTACTTC | CASLGSALEQYF
TRBJ1-1 | TRBV6-5 | . | . | TGTGCCAGCAGAAGAATGAACACTGAAGCTTTCTTT | CASRRMNTEAFF
TRBJ2-1 | TRBV5-1 | . | . | TGCGCCAGCAGCTTGTATTCTAGCTATAATTCCTACAATGAGCAGTTCTTC | CASSLYSSYNSYNEQFF
TRBJ2-7 | TRBV28 | . | . | TGTGCCGCCCGGACAGTCACCTACGAGCAGTACTTC | CAARTVTYEQYF
TRBJ2-2 | TRBV27 | . | . | TGTGCCAGCAGGGCTCTGGGGGGCGGGGAGCTGTTTTTT | CASRALGGGELFF
TRBJ2-1 | TRBV28 | . | once | TGTGCCAGCAGTTCCCCCGGGGACGTTAATGAGCAGTTCTTC | CASSSPGDVNEQFF